The TCR beta chain described here comes from a study of response to subunit inactivated influenza vaccine. General study results and limits: Each seasonal influenza vaccination recruits few new T cells, the authors suggested.

CDR1 and CDR2 from the germline V gene are ENHRY and SYGVKD. V lost 10 bases, J lost 1 base, and 5 bases stayed unmatched. The CDR3 has 16 amino acids. From the RT-PCR reads, TCRdb called clonotypes with MiXCR, one entry per CDR3 protein. There are 500,000 to 750,000 distinct CDR3 sequences in the sample; roughly 15% occur only once, and around 10% lies in the top ten. This clonotype has ten or more counts. What it binds is unknown. Here the sequenced sample was PBMCs from blood, taken roughly 13 days after vaccination. This chain uses TRBV10-3 with TRBJ2-2; 14 bases map to TRBD2. This receptor was taken from a man aged 50 to 60 who received an inactivated influenza vaccine. CDR3 nucleotides: TGTGCCACCGGGACTAGCGGGGGAAAGAACACCGGGGAGCTGTTTTTT. Its translation is CATGTSGGKNTGELFF.